The present T cell receptor beta chain was sequenced within a study of blood T cell repertoires in COVID-19. Study-wide context: Acute and convalescent COVID-19 samples came from the United States, Italy and Spain. In each case, the material was cDNA or gDNA derived from T cells, B-cell-depleted T cells, or PBMCs.

Assay used: immunoSEQ multiplex PCR; TCRdb lists only in-frame clones, some missing. The sample gives some 87,000 clones, around four fifths of which show up once; about an eighth is in the top ten. CDR1 is LGHDT and CDR2 is YNNKEL in the germline V gene (reference sequence). The CDR3 consists of 13 residues. V lost 4 bases to trimming and J lost 4 bases; unmatched junction nucleotides: 2. This clone was detected only a few times. This receptor was obtained from a woman between 65 and 79 years old with active or convalescent COVID-19. This sequence joins TRBV3-1 (or the pseudogene TRBV3-2) and TRBJ2-7, with 9 bases that match TRBD2. The sequencing sample was made of peripheral blood. CDR3 residues: CASSLSGGYEQYF. CDR3 coding DNA: TGTGCCAGCAGCCTTAGCGGGGGATACGAGCAGTACTTC.